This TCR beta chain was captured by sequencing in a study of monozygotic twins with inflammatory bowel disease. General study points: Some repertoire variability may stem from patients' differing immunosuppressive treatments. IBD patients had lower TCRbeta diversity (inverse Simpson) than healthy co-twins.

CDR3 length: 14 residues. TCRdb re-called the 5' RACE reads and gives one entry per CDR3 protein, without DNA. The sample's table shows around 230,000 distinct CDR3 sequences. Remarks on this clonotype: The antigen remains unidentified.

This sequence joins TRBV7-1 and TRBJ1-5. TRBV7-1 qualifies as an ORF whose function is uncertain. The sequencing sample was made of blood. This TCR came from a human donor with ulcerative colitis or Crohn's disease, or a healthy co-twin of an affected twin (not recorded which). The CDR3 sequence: CASSSQSSNQPQHF.